The T cell receptor (beta chain) described here comes from a study of cytomegalovirus exposure and HLA in healthy donors. Study-level results: Excluded were some V segments that proved indistinguishable, including TRBV6-2 and TRBV6-3.

CDR3 size: 14 residues. With 6 bases removed from V and 0 bases from J, the gap between germline ends came to 9 bases. Germline lookup yields CDR1 SNHLY and CDR2 FYNNEI. The PCR ran on 60 Vbeta and 13 Jbeta primers. Some clones are missing from TCRdb's copy, which holds only in-frame ones; the method was immunoSEQ multiplex PCR. The sample shows some 240,000 clones, around 73% of them seen only once. Comments on this clone: Its specificity is unknown.

The chain links TRBV2 to TRBJ1-3, with TRBD1 as a possible D gene (5 bases). The source of this sequence is a male donor in good health and CMV-seronegative. Sequencing input: PBMCs. The CDR3 sequence: CASSRAFSGNTIYF. The CDR3, as DNA: TGTGCCAGCAGCAGGGCCTTCTCTGGAAACACCATATATTTT.